Following are 31 T cell receptor beta chains from one sample sequenced in a study of T cell responses to AZD1222 COVID-19 vaccine. The table came from immunoSEQ multiplex PCR; TCRdb's copy has only in-frame clones and leaves some out. The sample contains 95,000 to 110,000 clones, roughly 90% of which appear only once. The sample consisted of peripheral blood, taken on day 0 of AZD1222 vaccination. All receptors come from an adult in good health.

The rearrangement uses TRBV30 and TRBJ1-2; tentative D call: TRBD1 (5 bases). Trimming shortened V by 2 bases and J by 4 bases, and 11 bases separated the two germline ends. This CDR3 has 13 residues. Germline values: CDR1 GTSNPN, CDR2 SVGIG (reference sequence). The CDR3 sequence is CAWSLGEGYGYTF. CDR3 nucleotide sequence: TGTGCCTGGAGTCTAGGGGAGGGCTATGGCTACACCTTC. The variable domain in full, with the rest retrieved from reference TRBV30 and TRBJ1-2, is SQTIHQWPATLVQPVGSPLSLECTVEGTSNPNLYWYRQAAGRGLQLLFYSVGIGQISSEVPQNLSASRPQDRQFILSSKKLLLSDSGFYLCAWSLGEGYGYTFGSGTRLTVV.

The V and J genes are TRBV5-4 and TRBJ1-1; possible D gene TRBD1, 6 bases. The CDR3 sequence is 15 residues long. Germline-derived CDR1 and CDR2 are SGHNT and YYREEE (reference sequence). Trimming left V 2 bases short and J 3 bases short, with 14 bases between. The CDR3 is CASSLPTGSYTEAFF. As DNA, the CDR3 is TGTGCCAGCAGCTTACCTACAGGGTCTTACACTGAAGCTTTCTTT.

The chain has TRBV18 and TRBJ1-2; 9 nucleotides align to TRBD1. The CDR3 runs to 15 residues. Germline V gives CDR1 KGHSH, CDR2 LQKENI. V lost 3 bases, J lost 7 bases, and 9 bases stayed unmatched. The CDR3 DNA reads TGTGCCAGCTCACCTACGGGACAGGGCGGGAGTGGCTACACCTTC. Encoded protein: CASSPTGQGGSGYTF.

The chain couples TRBV30 to TRBJ2-7; 7 nucleotides line up with TRBD1. V lost 1 base to trimming and J lost 1 base; unmatched junction nucleotides: 7. The CDR3 totals 15 residues. Per the germline V gene, CDR1 is GTSNPN and CDR2 is SVGIG (reference sequence). The chain's CDR3 is CAWSGAATGSYEQYF. CDR3 coding DNA: TGTGCCTGGAGTGGGGCGGCGACAGGGTCCTACGAGCAGTACTTC.

The V gene is TRBV18, the J gene TRBJ1-2, with D maybe TRBD1 (5 bases). Germline loops: CDR1 KGHSH, CDR2 LQKENI. V was pared by 3 bases and J by 2 bases, with 16 bases between. The CDR3 runs 16 residues. The CDR3 here is CASSPPGIGTNYGYTF. The DNA for the CDR3 is TGTGCCAGCTCACCCCCAGGGATCGGGACGAACTATGGCTACACCTTC. Looking up the rest from reference TRBV18 and TRBJ1-2 gives the full variable domain: NAGVMQNPRHLVRRRGQEARLRCSPMKGHSHVYWYRQLPEEGLKFMVYLQKENIIDESGMPKERFSAEFPKEGPSILRIQQVVRGDSAAYFCASSPPGIGTNYGYTFGSGTRLTVV.

This clone was counted between two and nine times. Other nucleotide sequences in the sample specify the same CDR3. The chain joins TRBV15 to TRBJ1-1, with unresolved D. CDR1 and CDR2 from the germline V gene are LNHNV and YYDKDF (reference sequence). The CDR3 covers 14 residues. Trimming stripped 4 bases from V and 1 base from J, with 10 bases between. Here the CDR3 DNA reads TGTGCCACCAGCAAATGGGGTGGGAACACTGAAGCTTTCTTT. Translating gives CATSKWGGNTEAFF.

This clone was counted a few times. This chain joins TRBV7-9 and TRBJ2-7, with 8 bases identical to TRBD2. J was trimmed by 6 bases and V by 5 bases; bases with no gene match: 15. CDR3 length: 16 residues. Per germline, CDR1 SEHNR and CDR2 FQNEAQ (reference sequence). CDR3 loop: CASSGLALGRAAEQYF. The CDR3 DNA sequence: TGTGCCAGCAGCGGCTTAGCCCTCGGGAGGGCCGCCGAGCAGTACTTC.

This chain uses TRBV6-5 with TRBJ2-5; TRBD1 matches 7 bases. The CDR3 has 15 amino acids. The V gene's germline CDR1 is MNHEY and CDR2 SVGAGI. With 6 bases clipped from V and 2 bases from J, the junction kept 9 bases outside the gene matches. The DNA for the CDR3 is TGTGCCAGCAGCCTCGGGACAGCGAGGCAAGAGACCCAGTACTTC. It yields the protein CASSLGTARQETQYF.

The chain is built from TRBV5-5 and TRBJ2-7; D remains ambiguous. Germline CDR1 and CDR2: SGHKS and YYEKEE (reference sequence). CDR3 size: 15 residues. V was clipped by 2 bases and J by 0 bases, with 12 bases between them. The CDR3 DNA reads TGTGCCAGCAGCTTATCTAGGACCTCCTCCTACGAGCAGTACTTC. This sequence encodes CASSLSRTSSYEQYF.

This clone was seen only once. The chain uses TRBV30 and TRBJ1-6; maybe TRBD1 (5 bases). The V gene's germline CDR1 is GTSNPN and CDR2 SVGIG (reference sequence). This CDR3 contains 13 residues. V shed 8 bases and J shed 10 bases, with 18 bases lying between them. CDR3 sequence reads: CAVGTGNDSPLHF. DNA of the CDR3: TGTGCCGTCGGGACGGGGAATGACTCACCCCTCCACTTT.

The rearrangement uses TRBV18 and TRBJ2-4; D is unclear. Germline loops: CDR1 KGHSH, CDR2 LQKENI. This CDR3 has 14 amino acids. V was pared by 0 bases and J by 4 bases, with 7 bases between. The CDR3 loop reads CASSPPLKKNIQYF. The DNA for the CDR3 is TGTGCCAGCTCACCACCTCTTAAGAAAAACATTCAGTACTTC. Based on the CDR3 plus reference TRBV18 and TRBJ2-4, the full variable domain is NAGVMQNPRHLVRRRGQEARLRCSPMKGHSHVYWYRQLPEEGLKFMVYLQKENIIDESGMPKERFSAEFPKEGPSILRIQQVVRGDSAAYFCASSPPLKKNIQYFGAGTRLSVL.

This clone was observed once. The chain combines TRBV30 with TRBJ1-6; TRBD1 matches 9 bases. The CDR3 sequence is 19 residues long. CDR1 is GTSNPN, CDR2 SVGIG, per germline (reference sequence). The ends lost 5 bases at V and 0 bases at J; junction bases unmatched: 14. The CDR3 is CAWRPRGQGIPSYNSPLHF. The CDR3 DNA reads as TGTGCCTGGCGCCCTAGAGGACAGGGGATTCCCTCCTATAATTCACCCCTCCACTTT.

V gene TRBV19 combines with J gene TRBJ1-5, with 8 nucleotides matching TRBD1. After removal of 7 bases from V and 2 bases from J, the junction contained 4 bases not matched to a gene. The CDR3 is made up of 14 amino acids. Germline assignment: CDR1 LNHDA and CDR2 SQIVND (reference sequence). CDR3 sequence: CASNMGQGNQPQHF. DNA for the CDR3: TGTGCCAGTAATATGGGACAGGGCAATCAGCCCCAGCATTTT.

This sequence joins TRBV6-2 or TRBV6-3 and TRBJ2-7; D is possibly TRBD1 or TRBD2 (6 bases each). Germline V gives CDR1 MNHEY, CDR2 SVGEGT. V was cut by 2 bases and J by 0 bases, with 14 bases left in between. The CDR3 spans 16 residues. Here the CDR3 reads CASSYTGRGHSYEQYF. CDR3 nucleotide sequence: TGTGCCAGCAGTTACACGGGTCGGGGGCACTCCTACGAGCAGTACTTC.

The chain carries TRBV21-1 and TRBJ2-1; the table's D call, TRBD2, has no DNA check behind it. TRBV21-1 is listed as a pseudogene. This CDR3 is built from 15 residues. CDR3 DNA: TGTGCCAGCAGCCCCCCCCGGCTAGCCTACAATGAGCAGTTCTTC. This encodes CASSPPRLAYNEQFF.

By share of the sample, this clone is medium-sized (0.01 to 0.1%). V is TRBV19 and J is TRBJ1-2; 7 bases map to TRBD1. The CDR3 consists of 13 residues. The ends lost 3 bases at V and 6 bases at J; junction bases unmatched: 4. Germline CDR1 and CDR2: LNHDA and SQIVND (reference sequence). Here the CDR3 reads CASSIGQVDGYTF. Here the CDR3 DNA reads TGTGCCAGTAGTATCGGACAGGTGGATGGCTACACCTTC. Looking up the rest from reference TRBV19 and TRBJ1-2 gives the full variable domain: DGGITQSPKYLFRKEGQNVTLSCEQNLNHDAMYWYRQDPGQGLRLIYYSQIVNDFQKGDIAEGYSVSREKKESFPLTVTSAQKNPTAFYLCASSIGQVDGYTFGSGTRLTVV.

The rearrangement joins TRBV2 to TRBJ2-1; D is ambiguous. The ends were cut back, 8 bases at V and 2 bases at J, with 13 bases in the middle. The CDR3 has 14 amino acids. Germline lookup yields CDR1 SNHLY and CDR2 FYNNEI. The CDR3 DNA sequence: TGTGCCAGCGTACAACGGCACGCCTACAATGAGCAGTTCTTC. This translates into CASVQRHAYNEQFF.

This chain connects TRBV19 to TRBJ2-3; D unresolved. V was cut by 7 bases and J by 3 bases, with 14 bases left in between. This CDR3 is 14 amino acids long. Germline-derived CDR1 and CDR2 are LNHDA and SQIVND (reference sequence). The CDR3, as DNA: TGTGCCAGTAATAAAGGAGATACAACAGATACGCAGTATTTT. It translates to CASNKGDTTDTQYF.

This clone showed up just a few times. The chain joins TRBV5-6 to TRBJ2-1, with 8 bases aligning to TRBD1. The CDR3 is made up of 18 amino acids. Trimming at V came to 4 bases and at J to 0 bases, leaving 12 bases not matched to a gene. CDR1 is SGHDT and CDR2 is YYEEEE in the germline V gene. The CDR3 DNA reads TGTGCCAGCAGCCGACAGGGGACTCGAATGAGCTCCTACAATGAGCAGTTCTTC. As protein: CASSRQGTRMSSYNEQFF. The full variable domain, in which reference TRBV5-6 and TRBJ2-1 provide the parts outside the CDR3, is DAGVTQSPTHLIKTRGQQVTLRCSPKSGHDTVSWYQQALGQGPQFIFQYYEEEERQRGNFPDRFSGHQFPNYSSELNVNALLLGDSALYLCASSRQGTRMSSYNEQFFGPGTRLTVL.

V is TRBV7-9 and J is TRBJ1-2; D may be TRBD1 (6 bases). This CDR3 spans 15 amino acids. V dropped 2 bases and J dropped 6 bases, with 16 bases sitting between them. Germline-derived CDR1 and CDR2 are SEHNR and FQNEAQ (reference sequence). Here the CDR3 DNA reads TGTGCCAGCAGCTTAAGTAGTACAGGGATCAATGGCTACACCTTC. Translated: CASSLSSTGINGYTF.

The chain couples TRBV5-1 to TRBJ1-5, with unresolved D. The CDR3 totals 14 residues. Trimming took off 0 bases at V and 8 bases at J, with 12 bases between the two ends. Germline V gene lookup returns CDR1 SGHRS and CDR2 YFSETQ. CDR3 sequence (DNA): TGCGCCAGCAGCTTGGGGAATTCGGAGGAGCCCCAGCATTTT. It translates to CASSLGNSEEPQHF. The variable domain in full, with the rest retrieved from reference TRBV5-1 and TRBJ1-5, is KAGVTQTPRYLIKTRGQQVTLSCSPISGHRSVSWYQQTPGQGLQFLFEYFSETQRNKGNFPGRFSGRQFSNSRSEMNVSTLELGDSALYLCASSLGNSEEPQHFGDGTRLSIL.

This clone was seen only once. The chain employs TRBV4-2 and TRBJ1-2; 10 bases are shared with TRBD1. This CDR3 comprises 14 residues. Trimming at V came to 1 base and at J to 7 bases, leaving 3 bases not matched to a gene. Germline CDR1 and CDR2: LGHNA and YNFKEQ. The CDR3 nucleotides are TGTGCCAGCAGCCAAGGGGGACAGGGGTTTGGCTACACCTTC. It codes for CASSQGGQGFGYTF.

The gene calls are TRBV9 and TRBJ1-1; D is unclear. V lost 3 bases and J lost 3, with 18 bases in between. The CDR3 sequence is 16 residues long. Germline V gives CDR1 SGDLS, CDR2 YYNGEE. CDR3: CASSEGLLSGDTEAFF. CDR3 nucleotides: TGTGCCAGCAGCGAGGGCCTTCTTAGCGGTGACACTGAAGCTTTCTTT.

The chain links TRBV28 to TRBJ1-5; 8 bases are a match to TRBD1. Losses at the gene ends were 5 bases for V and 6 bases for J; bases not matched to a gene: 6. CDR1 MDHEN and CDR2 SYDVKM come from the germline V gene. The CDR3 length is 14 residues. This chain's CDR3 is CASSPYRGSQPQHF. The CDR3 nucleotides read TGTGCCAGCAGTCCCTACAGGGGGTCTCAGCCCCAGCATTTT.

This rearrangement joins TRBV27 to TRBJ1-5, with a possible D match to TRBD1 (5 bases). The germline V gene has CDR1 MNHEY and CDR2 SMNVEV (reference sequence). Trimming stripped 7 bases from V and 7 bases from J, with 11 bases between. The length of the CDR3 is 12 residues. The CDR3 is CASKRRGQPQHF. CDR3 nucleotide sequence: TGTGCCAGCAAAAGAAGGGGCCAGCCCCAGCATTTT.

The rearrangement links TRBV27 to TRBJ1-1, with D possibly being TRBD1 (5 bases). Germline lookup yields CDR1 MNHEY and CDR2 SMNVEV (reference sequence). V lost 5 bases and J 3 bases, leaving 16 bases between the germline ends. The CDR3 consists of 15 residues. The CDR3 DNA reads as TGTGCCAGCAGTCCCTACCAGGGAGTTGACACTGAAGCTTTCTTT. Translating it yields CASSPYQGVDTEAFF.

The V call is TRBV4-3, the J call TRBJ2-3; 9 nucleotides line up with TRBD2. The CDR3 runs 16 residues. Germline-derived CDR1 and CDR2 are LGHNA and YSLEER. The V gene end was trimmed by 1 base and the J gene end by 0 bases; junction bases not matched to a gene: 2. The CDR3 DNA reads as TGCGCCAGCAGCCAAGGCGGACTAGCGAGCACAGATACGCAGTATTTT. Encoded protein: CASSQGGLASTDTQYF.

This rearrangement joins TRBV29-1 to TRBJ1-2; the D is unclear. V was cut by 6 bases and J by 2 bases, with 13 bases left in between. The CDR3 length is 13 residues. Germline values: CDR1 SQVTM, CDR2 ANQGSEA. CDR3 region: CSVGGSVNYGYTF. As DNA, the CDR3 is TGCAGCGTCGGAGGGTCGGTGAACTATGGCTACACCTTC.

The chain carries TRBV2 and TRBJ1-5; D gene ambiguous. CDR1 is SNHLY and CDR2 is FYNNEI in the germline V gene. V was shortened by 3 bases and J by 4 bases, with 10 bases between the two germline ends. This CDR3 comprises 14 residues. CDR3 protein: CASSEMPVNQPQHF. In DNA, the CDR3 is TGTGCCAGCAGTGAGATGCCGGTAAATCAGCCCCAGCATTTT.

This clone was recorded only once. The chain combines TRBV5-6 with TRBJ2-5; unclear D gene. CDR1 is SGHDT and CDR2 is YYEEEE in the germline V gene. V lost 4 bases and J 0 bases, leaving 13 bases between the germline ends. The CDR3 length is 15 residues. The CDR3 loop reads CASSPRSEYQETQYF. The DNA of the CDR3 is TGTGCCAGCAGCCCCCGCAGCGAGTACCAAGAGACCCAGTACTTC.

The CDR3 nucleotides read TGCGCCAGCAGCCAACCCAACTACGGGACCTACGAGCAGTACTTC. Amino acids: CASSQPNYGTYEQYF. This chain connects TRBV4-1 to TRBJ2-7; D is possibly TRBD2 (5 bases). The CDR3 is made up of 15 amino acids. V shed 2 bases and J shed 2 bases, with 13 bases lying between them. Germline CDR1 and CDR2: MGHRA and YSYEKL.